One sample yielded the 2 T cell receptor beta chains listed below, sequenced in a study of OX40 agonist ivuxolimab in advanced cancers. Sequencing used immunoSEQ multiplex PCR; TCRdb keeps in-frame clones, though not all of them. The table shows almost 70,000 clones, with nearly 90% occurring only once. The source was CD4+ or CD8+ T cells sorted from blood, collected in a trial of the OX40 agonist ivuxolimab. These TCRs come from an adult with an advanced solid tumor such as melanoma, head and neck, liver or kidney cancer.

The chain combines TRBV7-2 with TRBJ2-7; D unresolved. The germline V and J ends were trimmed by 6 bases and 2 bases, with 14 bases remaining between them. Germline loops: CDR1 SGHTA, CDR2 FQGNSA. CDR3 length: 14 amino acids. The CDR3 protein is CASSPVRFTYEQYF. The CDR3 coding sequence is TGTGCCAGCAGTCCCGTTCGGTTCACCTACGAGCAGTACTTC. The whole variable domain, remainder taken from reference TRBV7-2 and TRBJ2-7, is GAGVSQSPSNKVTEKGKDVELRCDPISGHTALYWYRQSLGQGLEFLIYFQGNSAPDKSGLPSDRFSAERTGGSVSTLTIQRTQQEDSAVYLCASSPVRFTYEQYFGPGTRLTVT.

V is TRBV18 and J is TRBJ1-1; D is uncertain. From germline, CDR1 is KGHSH and CDR2 LQKENI. The CDR3 length is 13 residues. V was cut by 4 bases and J by 1 base, with 7 bases left in between. CDR3 coding DNA: TGTGCCAGCTCACGTTTCTCGAACACTGAAGCTTTCTTT. It is translated as CASSRFSNTEAFF. Full variable domain (rest looked up from reference TRBV18 and TRBJ1-1): NAGVMQNPRHLVRRRGQEARLRCSPMKGHSHVYWYRQLPEEGLKFMVYLQKENIIDESGMPKERFSAEFPKEGPSILRIQQVVRGDSAAYFCASSRFSNTEAFFGQGTRLTVV.